This TCR beta chain was profiled in a study of patients and donors after allogeneic stem cell transplantation. The CDR3 contains 13 residues. V lost 3 bases, J lost 6 bases, and 11 bases lay in between. CDR1 LNHNV and CDR2 YYDKDF come from the germline V gene (reference sequence). TCRdb itself ran the RT-PCR reads through MiXCR, one entry per CDR3 protein. The table includes some 880,000 distinct CDR3 sequences, about a sixth detected once. The sequencing input was blood, either unsorted or a sorted T cell fraction (not recorded which). V gene TRBV15 combines with J gene TRBJ1-1; D possibly corresponds to TRBD1 (6 bases). The receptor was derived from a human donor who was either an allogeneic HSCT recipient or a stem cell or donor lymphocyte infusion donor (not recorded which). It is not recorded whose cells these are; they may come from a transplant donor. In DNA, the CDR3 is TGTGCCACCAGCAGCCCGGGGGGCCCTGAAGCTTTCTTT. Translation: CATSSPGGPEAFF. The full variable domain, rest sourced from reference TRBV15 and TRBJ1-1, is DAMVIQNPRYQVTQFGKPVTLSCSQTLNHNVMYWYQQKSSQAPKLLFHYYDKDFNNEADTPDNFQSRRPNTSFCFLDIRSPGLGDTAMYLCATSSPGGPEAFFGQGTRLTVV.